Following are 17 T cell receptor beta chains from one sample sequenced in a study of T cells in Graves' hyperthyroidism and ophthalmopathy. It was RNA transcripts that yielded the amplified TCR beta CDR3 regions. A set of HTBI primers served as the primers for a first-round RT-PCR of the TCR CDR3. TCRdb recomputed calls from the multiplex PCR reads with MiXCR, one row per CDR3 protein. Among roughly 380,000 distinct CDR3 sequences listed, roughly 13% were seen once. Sequencing was performed on blood. All receptors derive from a young man with Graves' hyperthyroidism that later progressed to Graves' ophthalmopathy.

Remarks on this clonotype: A much larger clone lies a single base off, so this may be a read error. V and J are TRBV13 and TRBJ1-1, with unresolved D. V lost 3 bases and J lost 11, with 19 bases in between. This CDR3 spans 14 amino acids. Looked up from germline, CDR1 is PRHDT and CDR2 is FYEKMQ (reference sequence). CDR3 residues: CASSLAGSIVAAFF. The CDR3 nucleotides read TGTGCCAGCAGCTTGGCGGGCAGCATCGTGGCGGCTTTCTTT. Combining the CDR3 with reference TRBV13 and TRBJ1-1 gives the whole variable domain AAGVIQSPRHLIKEKRETATLKCYPIPRHDTVYWYQQGPGQDPQFLISFYEKMQSDKGSIPDRFSAQQFSDYHSELNMSSLELGDSALYFCASSLAGSIVAAFFGQGTRLTVV.

V gene TRBV19 combines with J gene TRBJ1-2; D call uncertain. Trimming pared 5 bases from V and 4 bases from J, leaving 17 bases between. CDR1 is LNHDA, CDR2 SQIVND, per germline (reference sequence). This CDR3 spans 15 amino acids. The CDR3 sequence is CASSLREREIYGYTF. The DNA of the CDR3 is TGTGCCAGTAGTCTGAGGGAGAGAGAGATCTATGGCTACACCTTC.

The V call is TRBV28, the J call TRBJ2-5; perhaps TRBD1 as D (6 bases). This CDR3 has 15 residues. V was cut by 2 bases and J by 2 bases, with 12 bases left in between. Per the germline V gene, CDR1 is MDHEN and CDR2 is SYDVKM. CDR3 in DNA: TGTGCCAGCAGTTTAGGACAGCGATATCAAGAGACCCAGTACTTC. Translated, it gives CASSLGQRYQETQYF.

In its sample, this clonotype was seen a few times. As DNA, the CDR3 is TGCGCCAGCAGCTCCACGGCTTCCAGGGATGAGCAGTTCTTC. This gives the protein CASSSTASRDEQFF. This chain joins TRBV5-1 and TRBJ2-1, with a weak D call TRBD1 (5 bases). This CDR3 is built from 14 residues. In germline, CDR1 is SGHRS, CDR2 YFSETQ. Trimming took off 3 bases at V and 8 bases at J, with 15 bases between the two ends.

The chain couples TRBV6-1 to TRBJ2-3, with D possibly matching TRBD1 (7 bases). The ends were cut back, 7 bases at V and 14 bases at J, with 16 bases in the middle. This CDR3 region has 11 residues. The germline V gene encodes CDR1 MNHNS and CDR2 SASEGT. The CDR3 sequence is CASIARGAPYF. DNA for the CDR3: TGTGCCAGCATCGCCAGGGGGGCCCCGTATTTT.

This clonotype was picked up many times. The rearrangement joins TRBV28 to TRBJ2-5; the match to TRBD2 covers 11 bases. The V gene's germline CDR1 is MDHEN and CDR2 SYDVKM. J was trimmed by 2 bases and V by 7 bases; bases with no gene match: 6. This CDR3 spans 15 amino acids. The CDR3 coding sequence is TGTGCCAGCACCCCAGGGACTAGCGGACAAGAGACCCAGTACTTC. It codes for CASTPGTSGQETQYF.

There are many counts of this clonotype. The chain links TRBV7-9 to TRBJ2-1; 8 nucleotides align to TRBD2. The CDR3 extends over 13 amino acids. Germline values: CDR1 SEHNR, CDR2 FQNEAQ (reference sequence). J was trimmed by 9 bases and V by 5 bases; bases with no gene match: 6. The DNA for the CDR3 is TGTGCCAGCAGCGTGAAGCGGGGGACTGAGCAGTTCTTC. Its translation is CASSVKRGTEQFF. The full variable domain, its missing parts supplied by reference TRBV7-9 and TRBJ2-1, is DTGVSQNPRHKITKRGQNVTFRCDPISEHNRLYWYRQTLGQGPEFLTYFQNEAQLEKSRLLSDRFSAERPKGSFSTLEIQRTEQGDSAMYLCASSVKRGTEQFFGPGTRLTVL.

Regarding this clonotype: Lacking the conserved final phenylalanine or tryptophan, this CDR3 likely reflects a read error. The V gene is TRBV11-3, the J gene TRBJ2-5; D possibly corresponds to TRBD2 (5 bases). The CDR3 is 15 residues long. CDR1 is SGHNT and CDR2 is YENEEA in the germline V gene. V was shortened by 0 bases and J by 5 bases, with 13 bases between the two germline ends. The CDR3 nucleotides read TGTGCCAGCAGCTTAGAGGTGAAGGAGGTGGAGACCCAGTACCTC. This translates into CASSLEVKEVETQYL.

Remarks on this clonotype: Lacking the conserved final phenylalanine or tryptophan, this CDR3 likely reflects a read error. The chain is built from TRBV6-1 and TRBJ1-1; maybe TRBD1 (6 bases). The ends were cut back, 7 bases at V and 3 bases at J, with 15 bases in the middle. There are 14 residues in the CDR3. CDR1 and CDR2 (germline): MNHNS, SASEGT. The CDR3 nucleotides are TGTGCCAGCAAAAAGGGGGGGGGGCACACTGAAGCTTTCCTT. Encoded protein: CASKKGGGHTEAFL.

The chain is built from TRBV12-3 or TRBV12-4 and TRBJ1-6, with D tentatively TRBD1 (6 bases). Trimming left V 0 bases short and J 4 bases short, with 10 bases between. The CDR3 length is 16 residues. CDR3 DNA: TGTGCCAGCAGTTTAGCGGGACAAGAATATAATTCACCCCTCCACTTT. Translated, it gives CASSLAGQEYNSPLHF.

This clonotype was seen repeatedly, ten times or more. This chain connects TRBV18 to TRBJ1-5; no definite D call. Trimming took 5 bases from V and 4 from J, leaving 12 bases between them. This CDR3 comprises 14 residues. Germline V gives CDR1 KGHSH, CDR2 LQKENI. CDR3 loop: CASSTSRGNQPQHF. CDR3 DNA: TGTGCCAGCTCAACAAGCCGGGGAAATCAGCCCCAGCATTTT.

V gene TRBV28 combines with J gene TRBJ1-1; perhaps TRBD1 as D (5 bases). Germline CDR1 MDHEN, CDR2 SYDVKM. V was trimmed by 1 base and J by 5 bases, leaving 11 bases between them. The CDR3 extends over 14 amino acids. Here the CDR3 reads CASSLSGRRTEAFF. The CDR3 DNA reads as TGTGCCAGCAGTTTATCAGGGAGAAGGACTGAAGCTTTCTTT.

This clonotype showed up just a few times. CDR3 sequence: CASSLALGQGYEQYF. Written as DNA, the CDR3 is TGTGCCAGCAGTTTAGCGCTGGGACAGGGATACGAGCAGTACTTC. J is TRBJ2-7 and V is TRBV12-3 or TRBV12-4; 9 bases agree with TRBD1. This CDR3 has 15 residues. V shed 0 bases, J shed 4 bases, and the junction held 4 bases outside the gene matches.

V and J are TRBV12-5 and TRBJ2-1; D unclear. V lost 5 bases, J lost 10 bases, and 6 bases lay in between. In germline, CDR1 is LGHNT, CDR2 FRNRAP. This CDR3 spans 10 amino acids. CDR3 sequence reads: CASGLPEQFF. CDR3 DNA sequence: TGTGCTAGTGGTCTCCCGGAGCAGTTCTTC.

The table lists this clonotype with many counts. The V gene is TRBV7-9, the J gene TRBJ1-4; 9 bases are shared with TRBD1. The V gene end was trimmed by 5 bases and the J gene end by 8 bases; junction bases not matched to a gene: 6. There are 14 residues in the CDR3. CDR1 is SEHNR and CDR2 is FQNEAQ in the germline V gene (reference sequence). The CDR3 loop reads CASSPRTGEEKLFF. The CDR3, as DNA: TGTGCCAGCAGCCCCAGGACAGGGGAAGAAAAACTGTTTTTT.

This clonotype came up many times. CDR3 in amino acids: CASSHRGPQFF. The DNA of the CDR3 is TGTGCCAGCAGCCACCGGGGACCGCAGTTCTTC. V gene TRBV11-3 combines with J gene TRBJ2-1; possibly TRBD1 or TRBD2 for D (5 bases each). Germline V lookup: CDR1 SGHNT, CDR2 YENEEA. V dropped 5 bases and J dropped 12 bases, with 11 bases sitting between them. The CDR3 contains 11 residues.

This clonotype was seen many times. The rearrangement uses TRBV25-1 and TRBJ1-1, with a tentative D call TRBD1 (5 bases). This CDR3 region has 14 residues. CDR1 MGHDK and CDR2 SYGVNS come from the germline V gene. Deletions cut 1 base from V and 6 bases from J, with 12 bases between. The CDR3 is CASSELPGGAEAFF. The CDR3 region has the DNA TGTGCCAGCAGTGAATTACCCGGGGGAGCTGAAGCTTTCTTT.